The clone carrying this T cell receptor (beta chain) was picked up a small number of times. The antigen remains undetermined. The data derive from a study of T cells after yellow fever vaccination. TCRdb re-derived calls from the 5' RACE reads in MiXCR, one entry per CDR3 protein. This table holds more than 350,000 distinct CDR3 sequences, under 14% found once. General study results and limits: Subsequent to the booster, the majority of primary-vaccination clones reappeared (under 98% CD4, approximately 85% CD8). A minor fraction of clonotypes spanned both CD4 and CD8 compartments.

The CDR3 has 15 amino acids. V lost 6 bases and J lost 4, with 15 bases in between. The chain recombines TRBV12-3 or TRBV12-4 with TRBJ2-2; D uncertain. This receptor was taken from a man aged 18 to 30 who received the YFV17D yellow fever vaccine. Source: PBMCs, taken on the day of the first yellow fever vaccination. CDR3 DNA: TGTGCCAGCAGCGATAACAAGAGAGGCACCGGGGAGCTGTTTTTT. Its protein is CASSDNKRGTGELFF.